Shown below are 9 T cell receptor beta chains from a single sample sequenced in a study of T-cell memory formation after mild COVID-19. TCRdb itself ran the 5' RACE reads through MiXCR, one entry per CDR3 protein. Of hundreds of thousands of distinct CDR3 sequences listed, 25% to 30% are singletons. Specimen: PBMCs or a T cell subset sorted from them (not recorded which). The receptors derive from an adult woman who had mild COVID-19 (a few samples of this study predate the infection). Cell type and time point are not known.

Only a few counts were recorded for this clonotype. V gene TRBV7-9 combines with J gene TRBJ2-2; tentatively, D is TRBD2 (6 bases). The germline V and J ends were trimmed by 0 bases and 6 bases, with 14 bases remaining between them. CDR1 is SEHNR and CDR2 is FQNEAQ in the germline V gene (reference sequence). The CDR3 is made up of 16 amino acids. CDR3 sequence reads: CASSLAGTGAAGELFF. In DNA, the CDR3 is TGTGCCAGCAGCTTAGCGGGGACGGGAGCCGCCGGGGAGCTGTTTTTT.

The chain carries TRBV14 and TRBJ1-6; D is possibly TRBD1 (6 bases). Germline CDR1 and CDR2: SGHDN and FVKESK. V lost 1 base and J lost 9, with 13 bases in between. The CDR3 contains 15 residues. CDR3 protein: CASSQGTALLSPLHF. The CDR3 bases are TGTGCCAGCAGCCAAGGGACAGCTCTTCTTTCACCCCTCCACTTT. The full variable domain, completed using reference TRBV14 and TRBJ1-6, is EAGVTQFPSHSVIEKGQTVTLRCDPISGHDNLYWYRRVMGKEIKFLLHFVKESKQDESGMPNNRFLAERTGGTYSTLKVQPAELEDSGVYFCASSQGTALLSPLHFGNGTRLTVT.

This clonotype was observed at least ten times. The chain is built from TRBV11-2 and TRBJ2-3, with TRBD2 identical over 8 bases. CDR1 is SGHAT, CDR2 FQNNGV, per germline. CDR3 length equals 15 residues. V shed 4 bases, J shed 4 bases, and the junction held 7 bases outside the gene matches. CDR3: CASSSIQGLADTQYF. CDR3 nucleotides: TGTGCCAGCAGCTCGATCCAGGGACTAGCAGATACGCAGTATTTT. The variable domain in full, with the rest retrieved from reference TRBV11-2 and TRBJ2-3, is EAGVAQSPRYKIIEKRQSVAFWCNPISGHATLYWYQQILGQGPKLLIQFQNNGVVDDSQLPKDRFSAERLKGVDSTLKIQPAKLEDSAVYLCASSSIQGLADTQYFGPGTRLTVL.

V gene TRBV2 combines with J gene TRBJ2-5; no firm D call. The ends were cut back, 7 bases at V and 0 bases at J, with 3 bases in the middle. This CDR3 has 11 amino acids. Germline CDR1 is SNHLY and CDR2 is FYNNEI. The CDR3 DNA reads as TGTGCCAGCAAGTACCAAGAGACCCAGTACTTC. It codes for CASKYQETQYF. Full variable domain (missing parts from reference TRBV2 and TRBJ2-5): EPEVTQTPSHQVTQMGQEVILRCVPISNHLYFYWYRQILGQKVEFLVSFYNNEISEKSEIFDDQFSVERPDGSNFTLKIRSTKLEDSAMYFCASKYQETQYFGPGTRLLVL.

The rearrangement uses TRBV9 and TRBJ2-2; 7 bases align to TRBD2. The germline CDR1 and CDR2 sequences are SGDLS and YYNGEE. V was clipped by 5 bases and J by 3 bases; unmatched bases: 16. CDR3 length equals 18 residues. The CDR3: CASSEQTPGLIDTGELFF. The CDR3, as DNA: TGTGCCAGCAGTGAACAGACCCCGGGACTAATCGACACCGGGGAGCTGTTTTTT. Full variable domain (missing parts from reference TRBV9 and TRBJ2-2): DSGVTQTPKHLITATGQRVTLRCSPRSGDLSVYWYQQSLDQGLQFLIQYYNGEERAKGNILERFSAQQFPDLHSELNLSSLELGDSALYFCASSEQTPGLIDTGELFFGEGSRLTVL.

This rearrangement joins TRBV12-3 or TRBV12-4 to TRBJ2-1; unclear D gene. The CDR3 has 14 residues. The V gene lost 6 bases and the J gene lost 8 bases, with 17 bases spanning the gap. CDR3 coding DNA: TGTGCCAGCAGACCCGGGCCCGGCCTCGATGAGCAGTTCTTC. Its translation is CASRPGPGLDEQFF.

This clonotype was observed a few times. The chain links TRBV9 to TRBJ1-6; a possible D gene is TRBD1 (6 bases). The CDR3 is made up of 15 amino acids. Trimming pared 4 bases from V and 4 bases from J, leaving 12 bases between. The germline V gene has CDR1 SGDLS and CDR2 YYNGEE. The CDR3 sequence: CASSHRDTYNSPLHF. The CDR3 nucleotides read TGTGCCAGCAGCCATCGGGACACTTATAATTCACCCCTCCACTTT.

There are a few counts of this clonotype. The V gene is TRBV6-4, the J gene TRBJ2-6, with unresolved D. The CDR3 spans 14 residues. Trimming took off 4 bases at V and 2 bases at J, with 6 bases between the two ends. From germline, CDR1 is MRHNA and CDR2 SNTAGT. The CDR3 spells CASSAGAGANVLTF. The CDR3 DNA is TGTGCCAGCAGTGCTGGGGCTGGGGCCAACGTCCTGACTTTC.

The J gene is TRBJ2-3, the V gene TRBV18; D gene ambiguous. Trimming took off 0 bases at V and 2 bases at J, with 6 bases between the two ends. CDR3 size: 14 residues. CDR1 is KGHSH and CDR2 is LQKENI in the germline V gene. CDR3 sequence reads: CASSPPNPTDTQYF. The DNA for the CDR3 is TGTGCCAGCTCACCACCCAACCCCACAGATACGCAGTATTTT.